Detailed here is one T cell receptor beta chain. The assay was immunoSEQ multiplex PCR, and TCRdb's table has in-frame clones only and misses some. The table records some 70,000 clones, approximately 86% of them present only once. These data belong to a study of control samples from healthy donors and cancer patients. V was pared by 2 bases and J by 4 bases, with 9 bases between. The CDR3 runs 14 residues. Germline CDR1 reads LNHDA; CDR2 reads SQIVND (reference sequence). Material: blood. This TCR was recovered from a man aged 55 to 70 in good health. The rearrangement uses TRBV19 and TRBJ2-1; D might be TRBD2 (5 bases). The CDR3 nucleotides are TGTGCCAGTAGTATACGGGAACTATACAATGAGCAGTTCTTC. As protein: CASSIRELYNEQFF.